Below, 26 T cell receptor beta chains from the same sample are listed, as sequenced in a study of cytomegalovirus exposure and HLA in healthy donors. A multiplex PCR was run with 60 Vbeta primers and 13 Jbeta primers. Sequencing used immunoSEQ multiplex PCR; TCRdb keeps in-frame clones, though not all of them. The sample records over 250,000 clones, 72% being singletons. Sequenced: PBMCs. Receptors originate from a female donor in good health and CMV-seronegative.

The genes are TRBV18 and TRBJ2-1; D unresolved. Germline V gene sequence: CDR1 KGHSH, CDR2 LQKENI. This CDR3 has 15 amino acids. The ends were cut back, 8 bases at V and 8 bases at J, with 22 bases in the middle. The CDR3 sequence is CASRSLQDRQDEQFF. The CDR3 DNA follows: TGTGCCAGCCGTAGCCTCCAAGATCGCCAAGATGAGCAGTTCTTC.

V is TRBV9 and J is TRBJ2-3; D gene ambiguous. Germline-derived CDR1 and CDR2 are SGDLS and YYNGEE. This CDR3 contains 13 residues. The V and J ends lost 3 bases and 9 bases respectively, with 14 bases between them. The CDR3 nucleotides are TGTGCCAGCAGCGGTCCCCCCGGAGCGACGCAGTATTTT. Its protein is CASSGPPGATQYF.

The rearrangement joins TRBV5-1 to TRBJ2-1; TRBD1 matches at 8 bases. The CDR3 has 15 residues. V dropped 5 bases and J dropped 6; count of bases not matched to a gene: 10. Germline V gene lookup returns CDR1 SGHRS and CDR2 YFSETQ. The DNA for the CDR3 is TGCGCCAGCAGGGGAACAGGGGGTCAAGTCAATGAGCAGTTCTTC. It yields the protein CASRGTGGQVNEQFF.

The V and J genes are TRBV15 and TRBJ2-7; TRBD2 is a possible D gene (6 bases). The CDR3 has 12 residues. Germline CDR1 reads LNHNV; CDR2 reads YYDKDF (reference sequence). Trimming left V 8 bases short and J 1 base short, with 9 bases between. CDR3 sequence reads: CATGDFSYEQYF. The CDR3 region has the DNA TGTGCCACCGGGGACTTTTCCTACGAGCAGTACTTC.

This clone showed up just once. The chain uses TRBV27 and TRBJ2-7; 11 bases line up with TRBD2. The CDR3 contains 15 residues. V shed 3 bases, J shed 4 bases, and the junction held 5 bases outside the gene matches. CDR1 and CDR2 from the germline V gene are MNHEY and SMNVEV (reference sequence). The CDR3 sequence: CASSFTGLAVYEQYF. The CDR3 region has the DNA TGTGCCAGCAGTTTCACGGGACTAGCGGTGTACGAGCAGTACTTC.

Regarding this clone: Compared with germline, one end of the junction differs, possibly owing to a read error. V usage is TRBV7-7 and J usage is TRBJ2-5, with 10 bases that match TRBD2. CDR1 and CDR2 from the germline V gene are SSHAT and FNYEAQ (reference sequence). The CDR3 has 15 residues. CDR3: CASSLLTSGTETQYF. CDR3 bases: TGTGCTAGCAGCTTACTCACTAGCGGGACCGAGACCCAGTACTTC.

This clone has just one count. The sample contains more than one DNA sequence encoding this CDR3. The CDR3 bases are TGCGCCAGCAGCTTGGGAGTGTCTAATGAAAAACTGTTTTTT. Its protein is CASSLGVSNEKLFF. The chain combines TRBV5-1 with TRBJ1-4; D ambiguous. The CDR3 contains 14 residues. Per germline, CDR1 SGHRS and CDR2 YFSETQ. V gave up 0 bases and J gave up 3 bases, with 6 bases separating them.

The rearrangement joins TRBV18 to TRBJ1-1; 10 nucleotides match TRBD1. V lost 3 bases, J lost 2 bases, and 3 bases stayed unmatched. The germline CDR1 and CDR2 sequences are KGHSH and LQKENI. The CDR3 consists of 15 residues. CDR3 nucleotide sequence: TGTGCCAGCTCACCCCAGACAGGGGGCAACACTGAAGCTTTCTTT. Encoded protein: CASSPQTGGNTEAFF.

The J gene is TRBJ2-5, the V gene TRBV9; 7 nucleotides agree with TRBD2. J gave up 2 bases and V 2 bases, and 6 bases lay outside the gene matches. The CDR3 totals 15 residues. CDR1 and CDR2 from the germline V gene are SGDLS and YYNGEE. DNA of the CDR3: TGTGCCAGCAGCGTTGGCCTAGCGGATCAAGAGACCCAGTACTTC. Protein: CASSVGLADQETQYF.

This CDR3 reads CASSFSTSAGDGETQYF. The CDR3 bases are TGTGCCAGCAGCTTCTCAACCTCAGCGGGAGACGGAGAGACCCAGTACTTC. The gene calls are TRBV11-3 and TRBJ2-5, with 8 nucleotides matching TRBD2. The junction had 13 bases not matched to a gene; V was cut back by 3 bases and J by 4 bases. Germline CDR1 is SGHNT and CDR2 is YENEEA. This CDR3 comprises 17 residues.

This rearrangement joins TRBV5-6 to TRBJ2-3, with 8 bases lining up with TRBD2. The CDR3 spans 18 residues. In germline, CDR1 is SGHDT, CDR2 YYEEEE. With V trimmed by 0 bases and J by 2 bases, 11 bases remained unmatched. CDR3 loop: CASSLGPPAGGVTDTQYF. The DNA of the CDR3 is TGTGCCAGCAGCTTGGGGCCCCCGGCGGGAGGTGTCACAGATACGCAGTATTTT.

The V and J genes are TRBV7-2 and TRBJ2-5; a possible D gene is TRBD2 (6 bases). The CDR3 covers 13 residues. Trimming removed 5 bases at V and 4 bases at J, with 11 bases between. Germline V lookup: CDR1 SGHTA, CDR2 FQGNSA. As DNA, the CDR3 is TGTGCCAGCAGCAAAGCGGGTGGAGAGACCCAGTACTTC. Translation gives CASSKAGGETQYF.

The chain uses TRBV9 and TRBJ2-1, with D possibly TRBD2 on 6 matching bases. CDR1 and CDR2 from the germline V gene are SGDLS and YYNGEE. CDR3 length: 14 residues. The germline V and J ends were trimmed by 4 bases and 10 bases, with 18 bases remaining between them. The CDR3 bases are TGTGCCAGCAGCCTTCGACTAGGCGTTGGGGAGCAGTTCTTC. The encoded protein is CASSLRLGVGEQFF.

CDR3: CASSLGKNTEAFF. The CDR3 region has the DNA TGTGCCAGCAGCTTGGGCAAGAACACTGAAGCTTTCTTT. V usage is TRBV11-3 and J usage is TRBJ1-1; D is undetermined. Germline CDR1 SGHNT, CDR2 YENEEA. The CDR3 runs 13 residues. Trimming removed 3 bases from V and 1 base from J, with 6 bases in between. Looking up the rest from reference TRBV11-3 and TRBJ1-1 gives the full variable domain: EAGVVQSPRYKIIEKKQPVAFWCNPISGHNTLYWYLQNLGQGPELLIRYENEEAVDDSQLPKDRFSAERLKGVDSTLKIQPAELGDSAVYLCASSLGKNTEAFFGQGTRLTVV.

V gene TRBV7-2 combines with J gene TRBJ2-7; 7 nucleotides align to TRBD2. Unmatched junction bases numbered 7, after V lost 1 base and J lost 7 bases. CDR3 length equals 14 residues. CDR1 and CDR2 (germline): SGHTA, FQGNSA. The CDR3 region is CASSLGYGGGEQYF. CDR3 bases: TGTGCCAGCAGCTTAGGTTATGGGGGAGGGGAGCAGTACTTC.

The genes are TRBV29-1 and TRBJ1-2; TRBD1 matches at 7 bases. The CDR3 extends over 13 amino acids. The V gene end was trimmed by 4 bases and the J gene end by 2 bases; junction bases not matched to a gene: 4. The germline V gene has CDR1 SQVTM and CDR2 ANQGSEA. The CDR3 loop is CSVGDRANYGYTF. The CDR3 region has the DNA TGCAGCGTTGGTGACAGGGCCAACTATGGCTACACCTTC.

The rearrangement links TRBV5-1 to TRBJ2-1, with TRBD1 matching over 9 bases. V lost 3 bases to trimming and J lost 0 bases; unmatched junction nucleotides: 13. This CDR3 has 19 amino acids. The germline V gene encodes CDR1 SGHRS and CDR2 YFSETQ. The CDR3 is CASSSPRDRVLSSYNEQFF. As DNA, the CDR3 is TGCGCCAGCAGCTCCCCGAGGGACAGGGTTTTAAGCTCCTACAATGAGCAGTTCTTC.

The rearrangement uses TRBV6-5 and TRBJ2-3; 9 nucleotides align to TRBD2. V shed 5 bases and J 5 bases; nucleotides not matched to a gene: 5. CDR1 is MNHEY and CDR2 is SVGAGI in the germline V gene. The CDR3 loop spans 14 amino acids. In DNA form, the CDR3 reads TGTGCCAGCAGTACGGGCGGGAGGGTAGATACGCAGTATTTT. Protein product: CASSTGGRVDTQYF.

V is TRBV5-1 and J is TRBJ2-7; 12 nucleotides line up with TRBD2. CDR3 length: 15 residues. CDR1 SGHRS and CDR2 YFSETQ come from the germline V gene. Trimming at V came to 4 bases and at J to 0 bases, leaving 2 bases not matched to a gene. The chain's CDR3 is CASSRLAGDSYEQYF. The CDR3 DNA follows: TGCGCCAGCAGCCGACTAGCGGGAGACTCCTACGAGCAGTACTTC. Together with reference TRBV5-1 and TRBJ2-7, the CDR3 gives the full variable domain: KAGVTQTPRYLIKTRGQQVTLSCSPISGHRSVSWYQQTPGQGLQFLFEYFSETQRNKGNFPGRFSGRQFSNSRSEMNVSTLELGDSALYLCASSRLAGDSYEQYFGPGTRLTVT.

V and J are TRBV5-4 and TRBJ2-3, with D possibly TRBD1 on 6 matching bases. Trimming left V 6 bases short and J 2 bases short, with 10 bases between. The CDR3 runs to 13 residues. Germline CDR1 SGHNT, CDR2 YYREEE (reference sequence). The CDR3 region is CASNRDHTDTQYF. The CDR3 coding sequence is TGTGCCAGCAACAGGGACCACACAGATACGCAGTATTTT.

This sequence joins TRBV15 and TRBJ2-5, with 13 bases matching TRBD2. J was trimmed by 3 bases and V by 1 base; bases with no gene match: 5. The CDR3 contains 17 residues. Germline V gene sequence: CDR1 LNHNV, CDR2 YYDKDF (reference sequence). The CDR3 DNA follows: TGTGCCACCAGCAGAGGCCAACTAGCGGGAGGGAAAGAGACCCAGTACTTC. It yields the protein CATSRGQLAGGKETQYF.

This chain links TRBV7-8 with TRBJ2-5, with D tentatively TRBD2 (5 bases). The length of the CDR3 is 13 residues. V was clipped by 1 base and J by 5 bases, with 8 bases between them. The germline V gene encodes CDR1 SGHVS and CDR2 FQNEAQ. CDR3 amino acids: CASSLVASETQYF. The CDR3 region has the DNA TGTGCCAGCAGCTTAGTGGCTAGCGAGACCCAGTACTTC. The variable domain in full, with the rest retrieved from reference TRBV7-8 and TRBJ2-5, is GAGVSQSPRYKVAKRGQDVALRCDPISGHVSLFWYQQALGQGPEFLTYFQNEAQLDKSGLPSDRFFAERPEGSVSTLKIQRTQQEDSAVYLCASSLVASETQYFGPGTRLLVL.

The chain recombines TRBV25-1 with TRBJ2-5, with 9 bases that match TRBD1. V shed 2 bases, J shed 5 bases, and the junction held 9 bases outside the gene matches. This CDR3 region has 16 residues. The germline V gene has CDR1 MGHDK and CDR2 SYGVNS. The CDR3 reads CASSEHGNRGHETQYF. CDR3 nucleotide sequence: TGTGCCAGCAGTGAACATGGGAACAGGGGGCACGAGACCCAGTACTTC.

The CDR3 DNA is TGTGCCAGCAGCTTGGCAGACTTTCCTTACGAGCAGTACTTC. Residues: CASSLADFPYEQYF. The V call is TRBV5-5, the J call TRBJ2-7; unclear D gene. The ends were cut back, 0 bases at V and 4 bases at J, with 11 bases in the middle. Germline V CDR1 and CDR2: SGHKS, YYEKEE (reference sequence). The CDR3 runs to 14 residues. Together with reference TRBV5-5 and TRBJ2-7, the CDR3 gives the full variable domain: DAGVTQSPTHLIKTRGQQVTLRCSPISGHKSVSWYQQVLGQGPQFIFQYYEKEERGRGNFPDRFSARQFPNYSSELNVNALLLGDSALYLCASSLADFPYEQYFGPGTRLTVT.

The V gene is TRBV5-1, the J gene TRBJ2-7; perhaps TRBD2 as D (5 bases). Germline lookup yields CDR1 SGHRS and CDR2 YFSETQ. This CDR3 region has 15 residues. With 3 bases removed from V and 4 bases from J, the gap between germline ends came to 17 bases. CDR3 sequence: CASSSDGLSPYEQYF. The DNA for the CDR3 is TGCGCCAGCAGCTCGGACGGACTTTCTCCTTACGAGCAGTACTTC.

This chain connects TRBV4-1 to TRBJ2-7, with 9 bases lining up with TRBD2. Germline V CDR1 and CDR2: MGHRA, YSYEKL. With 0 bases clipped from V and 7 bases from J, the junction kept 10 bases outside the gene matches. The CDR3 has 16 amino acids. CDR3 loop: CASSQESLAGLKEQYF. CDR3 sequence (DNA): TGCGCCAGCAGCCAAGAGTCGCTAGCGGGACTGAAGGAGCAGTACTTC.